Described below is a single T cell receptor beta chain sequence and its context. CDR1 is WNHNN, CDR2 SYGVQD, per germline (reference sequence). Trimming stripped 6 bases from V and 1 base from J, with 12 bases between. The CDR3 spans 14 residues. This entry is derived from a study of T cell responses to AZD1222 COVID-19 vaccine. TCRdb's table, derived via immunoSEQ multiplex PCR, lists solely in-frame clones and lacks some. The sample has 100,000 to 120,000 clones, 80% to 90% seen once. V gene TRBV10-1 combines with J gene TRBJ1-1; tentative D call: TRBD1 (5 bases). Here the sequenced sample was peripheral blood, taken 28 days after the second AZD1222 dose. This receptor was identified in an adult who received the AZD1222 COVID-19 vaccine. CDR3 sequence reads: CASSTGTGNTEAFF. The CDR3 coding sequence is TGCGCCAGCAGCACCGGGACTGGGAACACTGAAGCTTTCTTT.